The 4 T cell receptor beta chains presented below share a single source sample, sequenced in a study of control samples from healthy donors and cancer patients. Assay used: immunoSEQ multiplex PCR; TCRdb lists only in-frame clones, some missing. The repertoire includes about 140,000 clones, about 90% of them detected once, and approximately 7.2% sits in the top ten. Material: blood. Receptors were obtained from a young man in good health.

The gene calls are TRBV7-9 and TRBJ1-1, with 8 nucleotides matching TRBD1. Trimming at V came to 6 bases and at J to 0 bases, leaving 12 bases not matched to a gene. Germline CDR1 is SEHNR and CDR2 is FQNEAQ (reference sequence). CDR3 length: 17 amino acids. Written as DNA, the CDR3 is TGTGCCAGCAGTTATGACAGGGGTGTAGGGATGAACACTGAAGCTTTCTTT. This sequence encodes CASSYDRGVGMNTEAFF.

The DNA of the CDR3 is TGTGCCAGCAGCTCTCAGGGAAGCTCCTACAATGAGCAGTTCTTC. It encodes CASSSQGSSYNEQFF. The chain recombines TRBV7-8 with TRBJ2-1; weak D call: TRBD1 (5 bases). The V end was cut by 4 bases, the J end by 0 bases, with 10 bases between. CDR3 length: 15 residues. The germline CDR1 and CDR2 sequences are SGHVS and FQNEAQ.

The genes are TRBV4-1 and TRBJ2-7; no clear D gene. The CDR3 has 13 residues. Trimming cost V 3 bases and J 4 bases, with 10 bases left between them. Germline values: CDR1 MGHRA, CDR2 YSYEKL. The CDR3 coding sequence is TGCGCCAGCAGCCAGGGAAAGGGTTACGAGCAGTACTTC. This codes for CASSQGKGYEQYF.

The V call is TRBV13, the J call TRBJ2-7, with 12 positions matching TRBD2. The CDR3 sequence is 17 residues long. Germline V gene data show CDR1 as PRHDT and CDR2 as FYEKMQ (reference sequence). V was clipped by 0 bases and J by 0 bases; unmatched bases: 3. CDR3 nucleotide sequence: TGTGCCAGCAGCTTAGGACTAGCGGGGGGTCTCTCCTACGAGCAGTACTTC. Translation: CASSLGLAGGLSYEQYF. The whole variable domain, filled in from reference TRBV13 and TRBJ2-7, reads AAGVIQSPRHLIKEKRETATLKCYPIPRHDTVYWYQQGPGQDPQFLISFYEKMQSDKGSIPDRFSAQQFSDYHSELNMSSLELGDSALYFCASSLGLAGGLSYEQYFGPGTRLTVT.